This T cell receptor (beta chain) was documented in a study of T cell responses to AZD1222 COVID-19 vaccine (dated by TCRdb to 2020 to 2022). Background for the entire study: AZD1222 recipients given second doses at about 4 weeks or at about 12 weeks were pooled, since spike-specific TCR depth and breadth were not found to differ between the two schedules. A total of 233 trial participants underwent TCR sequencing, of whom about 200 had received two doses of AZD1222 and some 25 had received two doses of the MenACWY control vaccine. Enrollment into the trials was organized by age into subgroups of 18-55, 56-69 and 70-plus years, and those subgroups contained about 160, 30 and 59 TCR-sequenced participants, respectively.

The sample's time point label, decoded: baseline before first vaccination. Vaccinee samples came from UK trials COV001 and COV002, including a single-blind randomized controlled phase 2/3 trial of AZD1222 (ChAdOx1 nCoV-19) in healthy adults. For TCRbeta chain sequencing, PBMC samples were collected from trial participants at day 0 and at day 28 after the second dose. The CDR3 contains 15 residues, cysteine and phenylalanine counted. Only the CDR3 portion is preserved as DNA: 45 bases, with reading frame beginning at the first base. The germline V gene sets CDR1 to SGHRS and CDR2 to YFSETQ. V lost 0 bases and J lost 2 bases; the stretch between them is 12 bases long. The CDR3 regions of human TCRbeta chains were analyzed by immunosequencing. In the authors' own workflow: TCRs in the repertoires were compared against a reference library of SARS-CoV-2-specific TCRs that had been generated with the MIRA antigen-specificity platform. Breadth was defined as the fraction of unique TCRs that were SARS-CoV-2-associated, and depth was defined as the fraction of total T cells that were SARS-CoV-2-associated. Using the MIRA data, every spike-specific TCR was mapped to the spike region that the TCR reacted to and assigned to either a CD4 or a CD8 class. Log10-transformed breadth and depth values were compared by one-way ANOVA with Sidak's multiple comparisons tests. The table was pulled from immuneACCESS by TCRdb, which kept in-frame rearrangements only. Such tables lose some clones; where checked, under half of the loss comes from unresolved V genes, and the rest has no known cause. The V and J calls and clone size are taken from that table; D and trimming were inferred from the DNA. The sample yields 130,000 or so clones; more than 70% were counted once. Together, the top ten hold approximately 3.1% of the sample.

As concerns this clone: The clone's antigen remains unknown. No clone much larger than this one lies a single base away; base qualities are absent.

Points the paper makes about the study in general: Participants were mostly white British, with more females than males. The authors suggested clonal diversity may have been underestimated. No day 14 peak-response samples were available, so repertoires were characterized only after the peak T cell response. The whole spike protein was spanned by vaccine-associated CD4 TCRs, and dominant responses were seen in regions 160-218 and 743-854. The 56-69-year group was small, and its depth increase did not reach significance, likely because of low power. Conclusions about previously exposed vaccinees are limited because only six or seven AZD1222 recipients were SARS-CoV-2 seropositive at baseline. Reportedly, close to half of the unique spike-specific TCRs recognized epitopes lying outside the regions that are mutated in the B.1.351 and B.1.1.7 variants. Spike-specific TCR breadth and depth rose significantly after two AZD1222 doses compared with day 0 and with MenACWY recipients.

Sequencing used peripheral blood, obtained on day 0 of AZD1222 vaccination. The clonotype was recovered from an adult in good health. The V and J genes are TRBV5-1 and TRBJ2-7; tentative D gene TRBD1, with 6 bases matching. The nucleotide sequence is given as TGCGCCAGCAGCTTGGACCTGACAGGCCCCTACGAGCAGTACTTC. Translated, this is CASSLDLTGPYEQYF. The CDR3 plus the reference TRBV5-1 and TRBJ2-7 genes for the other parts give the full variable domain: KAGVTQTPRYLIKTRGQQVTLSCSPISGHRSVSWYQQTPGQGLQFLFEYFSETQRNKGNFPGRFSGRQFSNSRSEMNVSTLELGDSALYLCASSLDLTGPYEQYFGPGTRLTVT.